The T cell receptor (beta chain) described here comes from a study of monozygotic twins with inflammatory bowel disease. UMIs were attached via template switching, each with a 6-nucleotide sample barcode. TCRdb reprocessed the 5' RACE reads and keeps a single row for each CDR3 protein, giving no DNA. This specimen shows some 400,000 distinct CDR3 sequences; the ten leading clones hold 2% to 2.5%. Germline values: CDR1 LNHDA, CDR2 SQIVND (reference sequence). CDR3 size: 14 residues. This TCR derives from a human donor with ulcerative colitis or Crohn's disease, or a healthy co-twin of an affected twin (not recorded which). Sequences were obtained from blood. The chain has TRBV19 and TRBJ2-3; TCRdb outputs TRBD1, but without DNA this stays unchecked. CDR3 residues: CASSLGTGLDTQYF.